Listed here are 3 T cell receptor beta chains from one sample, sequenced in a study of identical twins. TCRdb reprocessed the 5' RACE reads via MiXCR and lists one record per CDR3 protein. The repertoire holds 1.5 million to 2 million distinct CDR3 sequences, with under 35% as singletons. Specimen: cord blood. These receptor sequences come from a newborn girl in good health.

This chain links TRBV20-1 with TRBJ2-4; the D is unclear. Trimming removed 1 base from V and 3 bases from J, with 10 bases in between. This CDR3 spans 14 amino acids. Germline V lookup: CDR1 DFQATT, CDR2 SNEGSKA (reference sequence). Here the CDR3 DNA reads TGCAGTGCTAGAGTGGAGTATGGCAAAAACATTCAGTACTTC. This codes for CSARVEYGKNIQYF.

Ten or more counts support this clonotype. This rearrangement joins TRBV29-1 to TRBJ2-1, with D perhaps being TRBD1 or TRBD2 (5 bases each). V was clipped by 8 bases and J by 9 bases, with 14 bases between them. The CDR3 runs to 11 residues. Per the germline V gene, CDR1 is SQVTM and CDR2 is ANQGSEA. CDR3: CSHTWGSEQFF. CDR3 nucleotide sequence: TGCAGCCATACTTGGGGGAGTGAGCAGTTCTTC.

The chain combines TRBV4-1 with TRBJ2-1; D gene uncertain. Germline-derived CDR1 and CDR2 are MGHRA and YSYEKL. The CDR3 is 19 residues long. The V end lost 2 bases, the J end lost 0 bases, and 20 bases lay between the germline ends. The CDR3 DNA follows: TGCGCCAGCAGCCAAAACTGGGTACACCTTCGCCCCTCCTACAATGAGCAGTTCTTC. Its translation: CASSQNWVHLRPSYNEQFF.